This is a list of T cell receptor beta chains from one sample in a study of technical replicates of blood from a few donors. TCRdb's table, derived via immunoSEQ multiplex PCR, lists solely in-frame clones and lacks some. The profile shows around 58,000 clones, approximately 87% of them singletons. The source material was PBMCs. The source is a human donor in good health. Some clones in this sample may be carry-over from other donors' samples. Each CDR3 is given with its conserved first and last residue. D genes are given only for firm matches. Clone size is not always given. Where it is, it says once, few, many or a class for expanded clones.

D: -; size: once; V: TRBV5-6; J: TRBJ1-5; DNA: TGTGCCAGCAGCTTAGGGGGTGCTCAGCCCCAGCATTTT; CDR3: CASSLGGAQPQHF
D: -; size: -; V: TRBV27; J: TRBJ2-7; DNA: TGTGCCAGCAGGCGTCCGGGGATGGGGGAGCAGTACTTC; CDR3: CASRRPGMGEQYF
D: -; size: once; V: TRBV4-3; J: TRBJ2-1; DNA: TGCGCCAGCAGCCAATCAACGAGTGGCTCCTACAATGAGCAGTTCTTC; CDR3: CASSQSTSGSYNEQFF
D: TRBD1; size: -; V: TRBV16; J: TRBJ1-1; DNA: TGTGCCAGCAGCCAAAACAGGGGAGCGCACACTGAAGCTTTCTTT; CDR3: CASSQNRGAHTEAFF
D: -; size: -; V: TRBV4-2; J: TRBJ1-5; DNA: TGTGCCAGCAGCCTAGCCGGGACACGTCAGCCCCAGCATTTT; CDR3: CASSLAGTRQPQHF
D: -; size: -; V: TRBV5-3; J: TRBJ2-3; DNA: TGTGCCAGAAGCTTGCTATCCTATAGCACAGATACGCAGTATTTT; CDR3: CARSLLSYSTDTQYF
D: -; size: -; V: TRBV5-1; J: TRBJ1-5; DNA: TGCGCCAGCAGCCCGACCCCCGGGACTCAAACGGAAGCCCAGCATTTT; CDR3: CASSPTPGTQTEAQHF
D: -; size: once; V: TRBV7-2; J: TRBJ2-1; DNA: TGTGCCAGCAGCTTAGCTGGAGGGACCATCAATGAGCAGTTCTTC; CDR3: CASSLAGGTINEQFF
D: TRBD2; size: -; V: TRBV4-1; J: TRBJ2-7; DNA: TGCGCCAGCAGCCAAGATCGGGGGGGCTACGAGCAGTACTTC; CDR3: CASSQDRGGYEQYF
D: -; size: -; V: TRBV4-3; J: TRBJ1-4; DNA: TGCGCCAGCAGCCCCAGGGTTACGAATGAAAAACTGTTTTTT; CDR3: CASSPRVTNEKLFF
D: -; size: -; V: TRBV19; J: TRBJ2-1; DNA: TGTGCCAGTAAAAGGGGATCTGCCATCTACAATGAGCAGTTCTTC; CDR3: CASKRGSAIYNEQFF
D: TRBD2; size: -; V: TRBV30; J: TRBJ2-4; DNA: TGTGCCTGGAGTTTCAAGCTAGCGGGGGCCCTCCCAGCCAAAAACATTCAGTACTTC; CDR3: CAWSFKLAGALPAKNIQYF
D: -; size: -; V: TRBV7-3; J: TRBJ2-3; DNA: TGTGCCAGCAGCTTAAGCGGAAGATCTGGGGATACGCAGTATTTT; CDR3: CASSLSGRSGDTQYF
D: -; size: -; V: TRBV5-1; J: TRBJ2-2; DNA: TGCGCCAGCAGAGGGGGATCCGGGGAGCTGTTTTTT; CDR3: CASRGGSGELFF
D: TRBD2; size: -; V: TRBV30; J: TRBJ2-1; DNA: TGTGCCTGGAGTCGGGGGACTAGTCCCCTCAATGAGCAGTTCTTC; CDR3: CAWSRGTSPLNEQFF
D: TRBD1; size: -; V: TRBV5-4; J: TRBJ1-1; DNA: TGTGCCAGCAGCCCAAAGACAGGGGGCAGGGGCGGGGAAGGGTTCTTT; CDR3: CASSPKTGGRGGEGFF
D: TRBD2; size: -; V: TRBV4-2; J: TRBJ2-2; DNA: TGTGCCAGCAGCTATACCGGGGGGGAATTGAACACCGGGGAGCTGTTTTTT; CDR3: CASSYTGGELNTGELFF
D: TRBD1; size: -; V: TRBV6-1; J: TRBJ2-1; DNA: TGTGCCAGCAGTGATCGGACAGGGTGGGATGAGCAGTTCTTC; CDR3: CASSDRTGWDEQFF
D: TRBD2; size: once; V: TRBV4-2; J: TRBJ2-7; DNA: TGTGCCAGCAGCCAGGGGGAACTAGCGGGGGGCCACGAGCAGTACTTC; CDR3: CASSQGELAGGHEQYF
D: -; size: few; V: TRBV19; J: TRBJ2-7; DNA: TGTGCCAGTAGTCCTGACGCGGGGACTCTCGAGCAGTACTTC; CDR3: CASSPDAGTLEQYF
D: TRBD1; size: -; V: TRBV7-9; J: TRBJ1-1; DNA: TGTGCCAGCAGCGCCCCGGGACAGGGGGGATATGAAGCTTTCTTT; CDR3: CASSAPGQGGYEAFF
D: -; size: once; V: TRBV10-3; J: TRBJ1-3; DNA: TGTGCCACACGACAGTCTAGCTCTGGAAACACCATATATTTT; CDR3: CATRQSSSGNTIYF
D: -; size: once; V: TRBV2; J: TRBJ1-2; DNA: TGTGCCAGTACGGGAGGCCTCTATGGCTACACCTTC; CDR3: CASTGGLYGYTF
D: -; size: -; V: TRBV5-6; J: TRBJ1-2; DNA: TGTGCCAGCAGCTTCGATACTGACTATGGCTACACCTTC; CDR3: CASSFDTDYGYTF
D: -; size: few; V: TRBV7-8; J: TRBJ2-7; DNA: TGTGCCAGCAGCCCAACGGTGGGGACAACCTACGAGCAGTACTTC; CDR3: CASSPTVGTTYEQYF
D: TRBD2; size: -; V: TRBV4-3; J: TRBJ2-7; DNA: TGCGCCAGCAGCCAAGCGGCGGGAGCCTTCTACGAGCAGTACTTC; CDR3: CASSQAAGAFYEQYF
D: -; size: -; V: TRBV7-9; J: TRBJ2-7; DNA: TGTGCCAGCAGCTTAGGTAGCGGCACCTACGAGCAGTACTTC; CDR3: CASSLGSGTYEQYF
D: TRBD1; size: -; V: TRBV4-2; J: TRBJ1-4; DNA: TGTGCCAGCAGCCAAGATGGGGACAGGGGGCTGTTTTTT; CDR3: CASSQDGDRGLFF
D: -; size: -; V: TRBV5-6; J: TRBJ2-3; DNA: TGTGCCAGCAGCTTGTACGCCGGGTTCACTGGCACAGATACGCAGTATTTT; CDR3: CASSLYAGFTGTDTQYF
D: TRBD2; size: -; V: TRBV6-5; J: TRBJ2-7; DNA: TGTGCCAGCAGTTGGGGCCTAGCGGGAAGGTACGAGCAGTACTTC; CDR3: CASSWGLAGRYEQYF
D: TRBD2; size: -; V: TRBV11-2; J: TRBJ2-7; DNA: TGTGCCAGCAGCTTCGAAGGGACTAGCGGGAGGTACGAGCAGTACTTC; CDR3: CASSFEGTSGRYEQYF
D: TRBD2; size: -; V: TRBV9; J: TRBJ2-1; DNA: TGTGCCAGCAGCGGAAGTCCCGGGACTAGCGGGAGAGTTGGGATATATCGTGAGCAGTTCTTC; CDR3: CASSGSPGTSGRVGIYREQFF
D: -; size: -; V: TRBV30; J: TRBJ1-4; DNA: TGTGCCTGGAGTCCCATACAGTGGGGGCGTCTGTTTTTT; CDR3: CAWSPIQWGRLFF
D: TRBD1; size: -; V: TRBV2; J: TRBJ2-5; DNA: TGTGCCAGCGGAGAGACAGGGGGCCTCGAGACCCAGTACTTC; CDR3: CASGETGGLETQYF
D: TRBD1; size: -; V: TRBV29-1; J: TRBJ2-7; DNA: TGCAGCGTTGCAACACCGGACAGGGCTCACTACGAGCAGTACTTC; CDR3: CSVATPDRAHYEQYF